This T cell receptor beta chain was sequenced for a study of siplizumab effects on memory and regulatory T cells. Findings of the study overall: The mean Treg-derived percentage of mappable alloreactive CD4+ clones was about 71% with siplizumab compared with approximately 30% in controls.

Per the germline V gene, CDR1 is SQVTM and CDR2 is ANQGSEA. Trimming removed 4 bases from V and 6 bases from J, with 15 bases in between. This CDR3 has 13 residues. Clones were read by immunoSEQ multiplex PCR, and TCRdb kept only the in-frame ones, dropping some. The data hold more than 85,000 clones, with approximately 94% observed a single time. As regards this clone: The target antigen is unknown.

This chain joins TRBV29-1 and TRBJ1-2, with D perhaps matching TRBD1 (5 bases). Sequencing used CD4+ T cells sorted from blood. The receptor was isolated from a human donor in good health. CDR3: CSVGSVGPHGYTF. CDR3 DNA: TGCAGCGTTGGGTCGGTGGGGCCTCATGGCTACACCTTC. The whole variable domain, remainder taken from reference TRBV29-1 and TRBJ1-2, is SAVISQKPSRDICQRGTSLTIQCQVDSQVTMMFWYRQQPGQSLTLIATANQGSEATYESGFVIDKFPISRPNLTFSTLTVSNMSPEDSSIYLCSVGSVGPHGYTFGSGTRLTVV.